A selection of T cell receptor beta chains follows, all from one sample in a study of T cell responses to AZD1222 COVID-19 vaccine. Here immunoSEQ multiplex PCR was the method, and the copy in TCRdb shows in-frame clones only, minus some. This table has about 120,000 clones, 80% to 90% appearing once. The sequences come from peripheral blood, collected on day 0 of AZD1222 vaccination. The receptors derive from an adult in good health. Each CDR3 is given with its conserved first and last residue. The D gene is left open where the match is weak. Not all rows give a size; the values are once, few, many and, for expanded clones, a class.

D: TRBD1
size: .
V: TRBV27
J: TRBJ2-5
CDR3: CASSRTGTGTKTQYF
DNA: TGTGCCAGCAGTCGAACCGGGACAGGGACTAAGACCCAGTACTTC

D: .
size: once
V: TRBV29-1
J: TRBJ2-3
CDR3: CSVAQDSTDTQYF
DNA: TGCAGCGTTGCGCAGGACTCGACAGATACGCAGTATTTT

D: .
size: .
V: TRBV6-2/TRBV6-3
J: TRBJ2-1
CDR3: CASSYPYGEQFF
DNA: TGTGCCAGCAGTTATCCGTATGGCGAGCAGTTCTTC

D: .
size: once
V: TRBV7-2
J: TRBJ2-7
CDR3: CASSAPGSPRGEQYF
DNA: TGTGCCAGCAGCGCCCCCGGGTCGCCGCGGGGCGAGCAGTACTTC

D: .
size: .
V: TRBV30
J: TRBJ1-2
CDR3: CAWSVRGAAGYTF
DNA: TGTGCCTGGAGTGTACGGGGGGCGGCTGGCTACACCTTC

D: .
size: .
V: TRBV5-1
J: TRBJ1-6
CDR3: CASSPDTSNSPLHF
DNA: TGCGCCAGCAGCCCGGACACCTCGAATTCACCCCTCCACTTT

D: TRBD2
size: once
V: TRBV5-6
J: TRBJ2-7
CDR3: CASRKRGTSYEQYF
DNA: TGTGCCAGCAGAAAGCGGGGGACCTCCTACGAGCAGTACTTC

D: .
size: .
V: TRBV5-1
J: TRBJ1-3
CDR3: CASSFSGYANTIYF
DNA: TGCGCCAGCAGCTTTTCAGGGTACGCGAACACCATATATTTT

D: .
size: .
V: TRBV30
J: TRBJ1-1
CDR3: CAWSNENTEAFF
DNA: TGTGCCTGGAGCAATGAGAACACTGAAGCTTTCTTT

D: .
size: .
V: TRBV6-6
J: TRBJ1-1
CDR3: CASSPERETEAFF
DNA: TGTGCCAGCAGTCCGGAGAGGGAGACTGAAGCTTTCTTT

D: .
size: .
V: TRBV19
J: TRBJ1-1
CDR3: CASSSRTDFYTEAFF
DNA: TGTGCCAGTAGTTCTCGGACAGATTTTTACACTGAAGCTTTCTTT

D: .
size: .
V: TRBV14
J: TRBJ2-7
CDR3: CASSRLSYEQYF
DNA: TGTGCCAGCAGCCGCCTAAGCTACGAGCAGTACTTC

D: TRBD1
size: .
V: TRBV4-2
J: TRBJ2-2
CDR3: CASSQGQGRAGELFF
DNA: TGTGCCAGCAGCCAAGGACAGGGGCGGGCCGGGGAGCTGTTTTTT

D: .
size: .
V: TRBV20-1
J: TRBJ2-1
CDR3: CSATYNEQFF
DNA: TGCAGTGCTACATACAATGAGCAGTTCTTC

D: TRBD1
size: few
V: TRBV5-4
J: TRBJ1-3
CDR3: CASSLWGGTVGNTIYF
DNA: TGTGCCAGCAGCTTGTGGGGGGGGACAGTCGGAAACACCATATATTTT

D: .
size: .
V: TRBV9
J: TRBJ1-6
CDR3: CASSGLRGEASSYNSPLHF
DNA: TGTGCCAGCAGCGGCCTAAGGGGAGAGGCGTCGAGCTATAATTCACCCCTCCACTTT

D: TRBD1
size: .
V: TRBV5-1
J: TRBJ1-2
CDR3: CASSQNPTGNYGYTF
DNA: TGCGCCAGCAGCCAAAACCCGACAGGGAACTATGGCTACACCTTC

D: .
size: .
V: TRBV4-2
J: TRBJ1-1
CDR3: CASSQDGMTVWSNTEAFF
DNA: TGTGCCAGCAGCCAAGATGGGATGACAGTTTGGTCGAACACTGAAGCTTTCTTT

D: .
size: .
V: TRBV3-1/TRBV3-2
J: TRBJ1-1
CDR3: CASSQDRADTEAFF
DNA: TGTGCCAGCAGCCAAGATCGGGCGGACACTGAAGCTTTCTTT

D: TRBD2
size: .
V: TRBV5-1
J: TRBJ2-7
CDR3: CASSFWPTSGSYEQYF
DNA: TGCGCCAGCAGCTTTTGGCCGACTAGCGGATCCTACGAGCAGTACTTC

D: TRBD2
size: .
V: TRBV30
J: TRBJ2-3
CDR3: CAWGRLAGGGTQYF
DNA: TGTGCCTGGGGGAGACTAGCGGGAGGGGGTACGCAGTATTTT

D: .
size: .
V: TRBV5-1
J: TRBJ2-6
CDR3: CASSTGTGFHSGANVLTF
DNA: TGCGCCAGCAGCACAGGAACAGGATTCCACTCTGGGGCCAACGTCCTGACTTTC

D: .
size: .
V: TRBV7-2
J: TRBJ2-7
CDR3: CASSLDYSTYEQYF
DNA: TGTGCCAGCAGCTTAGACTACAGTACCTACGAGCAGTACTTC

D: TRBD1
size: .
V: TRBV12-5
J: TRBJ1-5
CDR3: CASGTDRGQPQHF
DNA: TGTGCTAGTGGTACTGACAGGGGTCAGCCCCAGCATTTT

D: .
size: .
V: TRBV25-1
J: TRBJ2-7
CDR3: CASRAGQNHYEQYF
DNA: TGTGCCAGCAGAGCGGGACAGAACCACTACGAGCAGTACTTC

D: TRBD1
size: .
V: TRBV19
J: TRBJ1-2
CDR3: CASSVTGPGRYTF
DNA: TGTGCCAGTAGTGTGACAGGGCCCGGGCGCTACACCTTC

D: .
size: few
V: TRBV7-9
J: TRBJ2-2
CDR3: CASSLVATGELFF
DNA: TGTGCCAGCAGCTTAGTAGCGACCGGGGAGCTGTTTTTT

D: .
size: .
V: TRBV3-1/TRBV3-2
J: TRBJ1-5
CDR3: CASSPTSQGNQPQHF
DNA: TGTGCCAGCAGCCCGACCTCGCAGGGAAATCAGCCCCAGCATTTT